The 18 T cell receptor beta chains in this list originate from one sample, sequenced in a study of PD-1 blockade in classical Hodgkin lymphoma. Data came from immunoSEQ multiplex PCR; TCRdb stores just in-frame clones and leaves some out. The sample consists of more than 90,000 clones, roughly 78% of them appearing once. As to time point: cycle 4 day 1 (C4D1), after about 6 weeks of nivolumab. Each patient experienced a relapse that followed autologous stem cell transplantation, and brentuximab vedotin exposure varied. The specimen comprised peripheral blood mononuclear cells (PBMCs), sampled before the fourth cycle of nivolumab. These receptors all come from a human donor with classical Hodgkin lymphoma.

The chain is built from TRBV2 and TRBJ2-7, with 8 bases lining up with TRBD1. Germline CDR1 is SNHLY and CDR2 is FYNNEI. The CDR3 extends over 13 amino acids. After removal of 7 bases from V and 2 bases from J, the junction contained 4 bases not matched to a gene. The DNA for the CDR3 is TGTGCCAGCAACCCGGACAGGGCCTACGAGCAGTACTTC. This sequence encodes CASNPDRAYEQYF.

This chain connects TRBV5-1 to TRBJ1-5; D gene unclear. There are 13 residues in the CDR3. V lost 4 bases and J lost 3, with 8 bases in between. In germline, CDR1 is SGHRS, CDR2 YFSETQ. The CDR3 DNA is TGCGCCAGCAGCCCCGGGCCCAATCAGCCCCAGCATTTT. It yields the protein CASSPGPNQPQHF.

The V and J genes are TRBV6-6 and TRBJ1-6, with 10 nucleotides matching TRBD1. This CDR3 is built from 13 residues. Germline CDR1 is MNHNY and CDR2 is SVGAGI (reference sequence). J lost 9 bases, V lost 6 bases, and 2 bases had no gene match. CDR3 sequence: CASRTGGFSPLHF. The CDR3, as DNA: TGTGCCAGCAGGACAGGGGGCTTTTCACCCCTCCACTTT.

This rearrangement joins TRBV28 to TRBJ1-5; D unclear. This CDR3 region has 13 residues. Germline V CDR1 and CDR2: MDHEN, SYDVKM. Trimming stripped 7 bases from V and 2 bases from J, with 9 bases between. CDR3 in amino acids: CASNRPGNQPQHF. In nucleotides, the CDR3 is TGTGCCAGCAACCGACCGGGCAATCAGCCCCAGCATTTT.

This clone was found a few times. The J gene is TRBJ2-5, the V gene TRBV5-1; possible D gene TRBD1, 5 bases. Trimming took 0 bases from V and 2 from J, leaving 11 bases between them. Germline V gene lookup returns CDR1 SGHRS and CDR2 YFSETQ. The CDR3 length is 15 residues. Here the CDR3 reads CASSLEQVQQETQYF. In DNA, the CDR3 is TGCGCCAGCAGCTTGGAACAGGTGCAGCAAGAGACCCAGTACTTC.

This chain uses TRBV10-3 with TRBJ2-2; unclear D gene. The ends were cut back, 2 bases at V and 5 bases at J, with 12 bases in the middle. Germline V gives CDR1 ENHRY, CDR2 SYGVKD. This CDR3 has 15 amino acids. The CDR3 DNA is TGTGCCATCAGTGAGACCGAGCTAGGAACCGGGGAGCTGTTTTTT. Translating it yields CAISETELGTGELFF.

V usage is TRBV19 and J usage is TRBJ1-1; the D is unclear. Trimming stripped 6 bases from V and 3 bases from J, with 11 bases between. The V gene's germline CDR1 is LNHDA and CDR2 SQIVND (reference sequence). The CDR3 contains 13 residues. CDR3: CASREDWDTEAFF. In DNA, the CDR3 is TGTGCCAGTAGGGAAGATTGGGACACTGAAGCTTTCTTT.

V and J are TRBV9 and TRBJ1-6; 7 nucleotides line up with TRBD1. CDR1 and CDR2 (germline): SGDLS, YYNGEE. The V segment lost 4 bases and the J segment 5 bases; nucleotides outside the gene matches: 3. The CDR3 sequence is 14 residues long. CDR3 sequence: CASSRDRDNSPLHF. CDR3 DNA sequence: TGTGCCAGCAGCCGCGACAGGGATAATTCACCCCTCCACTTT.

The chain employs TRBV7-2 and TRBJ2-2, with TRBD1 identical over 8 bases. The CDR3 covers 15 residues. J was trimmed by 5 bases and V by 4 bases; bases with no gene match: 6. CDR1 is SGHTA, CDR2 FQGNSA, per germline. CDR3 loop: CASSSWTGRTGELFF. The CDR3 nucleotides read TGTGCCAGCAGCTCCTGGACAGGGAGGACCGGGGAGCTGTTTTTT.

This chain links TRBV6-6 with TRBJ1-2, with 7 positions matching TRBD1. This CDR3 region has 12 residues. V trimming: 6 bases; J trimming: 8 bases; junction bases outside the gene matches: 6. The V gene's germline CDR1 is MNHNY and CDR2 SVGAGI (reference sequence). CDR3 bases: TGTGCCAGCAGCCACAGGGGCGAAGGCTACACCTTC. Translated: CASSHRGEGYTF.

The genes are TRBV5-1 and TRBJ2-7, with unresolved D. CDR3 size: 12 residues. Germline CDR1 is SGHRS and CDR2 is YFSETQ. V gave up 4 bases and J gave up 4 bases, with 9 bases separating them. CDR3 loop: CASSGPRYEQYF. The CDR3 DNA follows: TGCGCCAGCAGCGGGCCCCGGTACGAGCAGTACTTC.

CDR3 sequence: CASSDSRGVTYEQYF. The CDR3 nucleotides read TGTGCCAGCAGTGATTCTAGGGGGGTCACCTACGAGCAGTACTTC. The V and J genes are TRBV25-1 and TRBJ2-5, with D possibly being TRBD1 or TRBD2 (6 bases each). Matching the DNA end better, TRBJ2-7 makes the J call doubtful. Germline V gene lookup returns CDR1 MGHDK and CDR2 SYGVNS. This CDR3 spans 15 amino acids.

The V call is TRBV27, the J call TRBJ2-7; a weak D match, TRBD2 (6 bases). Trimming left V 3 bases short and J 2 bases short, with 14 bases between. This CDR3 comprises 15 residues. Per the germline V gene, CDR1 is MNHEY and CDR2 is SMNVEV (reference sequence). CDR3 region: CASSLEGRLPYEQYF. The CDR3 region has the DNA TGTGCCAGCAGTTTGGAGGGCAGGCTACCCTACGAGCAGTACTTC.

This chain uses TRBV28 with TRBJ2-7; D possibly uses TRBD1 or TRBD2 (6 bases each). V lost 4 bases and J 3 bases, leaving 22 bases between the germline ends. Per germline, CDR1 MDHEN and CDR2 SYDVKM. This CDR3 is built from 17 residues. CDR3 residues: CASSSPGAGPLLYEQYF. The DNA of the CDR3 is TGTGCCAGCAGTTCCCCGGGGGCCGGTCCCCTCCTCTACGAGCAGTACTTC.

This chain links TRBV2 with TRBJ2-2, with D maybe TRBD1 (5 bases). The germline V gene has CDR1 SNHLY and CDR2 FYNNEI. Deletions cut 7 bases from V and 2 bases from J, with 8 bases between. CDR3 length: 13 amino acids. The CDR3 bases are TGTGCCAGCAATCAGGGAAACACCGGGGAGCTGTTTTTT. It translates to CASNQGNTGELFF.

This clone is a singleton in its sample. The chain couples TRBV5-6 to TRBJ1-2; the match to TRBD1 covers 9 bases. V dropped 0 bases and J dropped 2; count of bases not matched to a gene: 5. CDR1 is SGHDT, CDR2 YYEEEE, per germline. This CDR3 region has 16 residues. The CDR3 nucleotides read TGTGCCAGCAGCTTGGTACCGGGACAGGGAAACTATGGCTACACCTTC. It codes for CASSLVPGQGNYGYTF. The full variable domain, with the rest looked up from reference TRBV5-6 and TRBJ1-2, is DAGVTQSPTHLIKTRGQQVTLRCSPKSGHDTVSWYQQALGQGPQFIFQYYEEEERQRGNFPDRFSGHQFPNYSSELNVNALLLGDSALYLCASSLVPGQGNYGYTFGSGTRLTVV.

This chain links TRBV7-9 with TRBJ2-2; TRBD1 aligns across 9 bases. The CDR3 extends over 16 amino acids. Trimming cost V 4 bases and J 5 bases; bases outside gene matches: 8. Germline assignment: CDR1 SEHNR and CDR2 FQNEAQ (reference sequence). The CDR3 spells CASSSPGQGRTGELFF. As DNA, the CDR3 is TGTGCCAGCAGCTCGCCGGGACAGGGTCGTACCGGGGAGCTGTTTTTT.

This chain connects TRBV27 to TRBJ2-7, with D possibly TRBD1 on 5 matching bases. The germline V gene has CDR1 MNHEY and CDR2 SMNVEV (reference sequence). Trimming pared 0 bases from V and 3 bases from J, leaving 12 bases between. This CDR3 has 15 amino acids. The CDR3 bases are TGTGCCAGCAGTTTATCTCCCGGACATAGCTACGAGCAGTACTTC. Its translation is CASSLSPGHSYEQYF.